This T cell receptor (beta chain) came from a study of blood T cell repertoires in COVID-19. Study background: Samples representing acute and convalescent COVID-19 were sourced from the United States, Italy and Spain. The analysed material was cDNA or gDNA that came from T cells, B-cell-depleted T cells, or PBMCs.

Trimming shortened V by 4 bases and J by 0 bases, and 12 bases separated the two germline ends. The CDR3 extends over 15 amino acids. CDR1 is KGHSH, CDR2 LQKENI, per germline. In the original analysis: Reference gene primer amplification in the assay estimated nucleated cell counts. Repertoires were generated with immunoSEQ multiplex PCR, while TCRdb's copy carries only in-frame clones and drops some. That table supplies the V and J calls and clone size; D and trimming were determined from the DNA. The data contain about 120,000 clones, about 86% of them singletons. Material for sequencing was peripheral blood. The chain uses TRBV18 and TRBJ1-1; perhaps TRBD1 as D (6 bases). This receptor was identified in a woman between 50 and 59 years old with acute or convalescent COVID-19. The CDR3 DNA follows: TGTGCCAGCTCACTCTCGACAGGTTTGAACACTGAAGCTTTCTTT. Translating gives CASSLSTGLNTEAFF. The full variable domain, rest sourced from reference TRBV18 and TRBJ1-1, is NAGVMQNPRHLVRRRGQEARLRCSPMKGHSHVYWYRQLPEEGLKFMVYLQKENIIDESGMPKERFSAEFPKEGPSILRIQQVVRGDSAAYFCASSLSTGLNTEAFFGQGTRLTVV.